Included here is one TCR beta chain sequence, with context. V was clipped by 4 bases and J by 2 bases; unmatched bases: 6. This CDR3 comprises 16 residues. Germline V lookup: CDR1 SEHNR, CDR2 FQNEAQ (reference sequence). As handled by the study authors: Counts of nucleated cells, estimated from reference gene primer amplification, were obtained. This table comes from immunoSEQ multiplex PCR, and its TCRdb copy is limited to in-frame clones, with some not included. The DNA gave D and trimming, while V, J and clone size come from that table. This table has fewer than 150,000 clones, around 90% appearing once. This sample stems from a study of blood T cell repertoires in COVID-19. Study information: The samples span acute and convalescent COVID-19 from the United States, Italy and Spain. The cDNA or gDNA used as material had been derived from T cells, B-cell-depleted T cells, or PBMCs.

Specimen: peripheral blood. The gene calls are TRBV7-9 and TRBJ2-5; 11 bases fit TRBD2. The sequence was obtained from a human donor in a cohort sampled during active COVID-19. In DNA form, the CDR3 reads TGTGCCAGCAGCTCCCTTCTAGCGGGGGGACAAGAGACCCAGTACTTC. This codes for CASSSLLAGGQETQYF.